This TCR beta chain originates from a study of OX40 agonist ivuxolimab in advanced cancers. Study-level background: Therapy given before enrollment (anti-PD-1, anti-PD-L1 or anti-CTLA-4) was allowed, and approximately 40% had some. Of the patients, three showed partial responses, one with hepatocellular carcinoma and two with cutaneous melanoma.

Profiled with immunoSEQ multiplex PCR; TCRdb holds only in-frame clones, not every one. This sample has roughly 58,000 clones; 84% occur once, and the top ten carry less than 0.85%. CDR3 length: 15 residues. Germline trimming cut 5 bases from V and 2 bases from J; bases unmatched to any gene: 9. Germline V lookup: CDR1 MGHDK, CDR2 SYGVNS. Source: CD4+ or CD8+ T cells sorted from blood, taken in a trial of the OX40 agonist ivuxolimab. This TCR was sampled from an adult with an advanced solid tumor such as melanoma, head and neck, liver or kidney cancer. This rearrangement joins TRBV25-1 to TRBJ2-7; 7 nucleotides agree with TRBD1. CDR3: CASSKRTGSTYEQYF. In DNA, the CDR3 is TGTGCCAGCAGTAAGCGGACAGGATCCACCTACGAGCAGTACTTC.